This T cell receptor (beta chain) is drawn from a study of cytomegalovirus exposure and HLA in healthy donors. The PCR used 60 Vbeta and 13 Jbeta primers. Clones were sequenced by immunoSEQ multiplex PCR, and TCRdb holds only the in-frame ones, with some missing. This table holds over 80,000 clones, about four fifths found once. CDR3 length: 13 residues. Trimming pared 3 bases from V and 4 bases from J, leaving 12 bases between. Germline CDR1 reads SQVTM; CDR2 reads ANQGSEA. This chain links TRBV29-1 with TRBJ1-1, with D maybe TRBD1 (5 bases). The TCR originated in a man aged 45 to 65 in good health and CMV-seronegative. Sequenced material: PBMCs. The CDR3 reads CSVEGRGSTEAFF. The DNA of the CDR3 is TGCAGCGTTGAGGGTCGGGGGTCCACTGAAGCTTTCTTT.